This T cell receptor (beta chain) was sequenced in a study of breast tumors, draining lymph nodes, adjacent tissues (dated by TCRdb to the mid-2010s). A note on the overall study: In breast cancer patients, the study compared the TCR beta repertoires of tumor, adjacent nontumor tissue and axillary lymph nodes. The study aimed to assess the relationships and possible T-cell exchange between tumor, surrounding tissue and draining lymph node repertoires in human breast cancer. What the work shows at the level of the full study, not this receptor alone: The data were judged consistent with most tumor T cells deriving from the lymph node and then expanding within tumor tissue. Tumor T-cell repertoires showed less diversity than lymph node repertoires and more diversity than nontumor tissue repertoires, and tumor T-cell repertoires showed preferential V and J gene usage. The study presented the conclusion that tumor T cells originate in lymph nodes as consistent with a hypothesis, not as something directly demonstrated. The similarity between tumor and nontumor tissue repertoires was significantly greater in luminal-like breast cancer than in basal-like breast cancer.

The lymph node samples were taken from the axillary draining lymph nodes of breast cancer patients. This clonotype was seen at least ten times. The antigen it binds to is not known. There are no base qualities to consult, and no much larger clone falls within one base. Sequencing used an Illumina HiSeq 2000. TCR beta chain libraries were generated through multiplex PCR amplification. High-throughput sequencing was used to analyze the amplified TCR beta chain products. The public reads were run again by TCRdb, first through fastp at Q25 and then through MiXCR, and only productive beta chains were kept. Identical CDR3 protein sequences are pooled into one entry, listed with their most common genes and DNA. This sample is represented by 150,000 to 200,000 distinct CDR3 sequences; around a third of them were singletons. Around 3.5% of the sample is in the top ten clones. Per the germline V gene, MDHEN is the CDR1 and SYDVKM is the CDR2. Trimming costs V 3 bases and J 0 bases, and their ends lie 15 bases apart. Taken from cysteine to phenylalanine, the CDR3 has 18 residues. The retained sequence is limited to the CDR3, 54 bases, with the frame set at the first base.

Sequencing input: axillary lymph node tissue. This TCR was sampled from a female donor with breast cancer. Some clones in this sample may be carry-over from other donors' samples. The chain is encoded by TRBV28 joined to TRBJ2-6, with TRBD2 as a weak D call on 5 bases. The CDR3 reads as follows: CASSFGGALSSGANVLTF. The DNA is as follows: TGTGCCAGCAGTTTTGGAGGTGCCCTTAGCTCTGGGGCCAACGTCCTGACTTTC.